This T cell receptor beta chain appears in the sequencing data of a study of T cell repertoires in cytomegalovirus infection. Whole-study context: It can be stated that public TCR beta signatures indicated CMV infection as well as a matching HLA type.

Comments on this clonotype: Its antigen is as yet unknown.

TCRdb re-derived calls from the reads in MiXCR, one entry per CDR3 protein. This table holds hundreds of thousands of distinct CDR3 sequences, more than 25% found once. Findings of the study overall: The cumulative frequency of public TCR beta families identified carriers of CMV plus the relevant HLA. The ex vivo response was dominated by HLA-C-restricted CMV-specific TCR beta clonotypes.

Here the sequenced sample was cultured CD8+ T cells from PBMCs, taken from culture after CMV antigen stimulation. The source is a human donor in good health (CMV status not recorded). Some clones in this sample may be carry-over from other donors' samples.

CDR3 in DNA: TGTGCCAGCACCCGGGACAGGGGTCGGGGCTACACCTTC. Translating it yields CASTRDRGRGYTF. V is TRBV12-3 or TRBV12-4 and J is TRBJ1-2, with TRBD1 matching over 10 bases. CDR3 size: 13 residues. V was pared by 7 bases and J by 8 bases, with 7 bases of the junction left unmatched.